These T cell receptor beta chains were read from a single sample in a study of blood T cell repertoires in COVID-19. This table comes from immunoSEQ multiplex PCR, and its TCRdb copy is limited to in-frame clones, with some not included. The data show around 200,000 clones, around nine tenths seen once. The sequenced sample consisted of peripheral blood. These receptors all come from a woman aged 18 to 35 who had recovered from COVID-19. The CDR3 runs from the conserved cysteine through the conserved F or W. Fields, in order: V gene, D gene, clone size, J gene, CDR3 protein, CDR3 DNA. D genes are given only for firm matches. The size of a clone is reported for some rows only, either as once, few or many, or as a class for expanded clones.

>TRBV9|TRBD2|NA|TRBJ2-5
CASSGTSPQETQYF
TGTGCCAGCAGTGGGACTAGCCCCCAAGAGACCCAGTACTTC
>TRBV6-1|TRBD1|few|TRBJ1-4
CASSVLTGTGVATNEKLFF
TGTGCCAGCAGTGTCTTAACCGGGACAGGGGTTGCAACTAATGAAAAACTGTTTTTT
>TRBV4-2|TRBD1|once|TRBJ1-5
CASSQGDRAQHF
TGTGCCAGCAGCCAAGGAGACAGGGCCCAGCATTTT
>TRBV20-1|TRBD2|NA|TRBJ2-1
CSASSSGGGNNEQFF
TGCAGTGCTAGTTCTAGCGGGGGGGGGAACAATGAGCAGTTCTTC
>TRBV12-3/TRBV12-4|NA|NA|TRBJ2-2
CASSGTAGELFF
TGTGCCAGCAGCGGTACGGCCGGGGAGCTGTTTTTT
>TRBV27|NA|NA|TRBJ1-5
CASSLRVNQPQHF
TGTGCCAGCAGTCTCCGGGTCAATCAGCCCCAGCATTTT
>TRBV27|NA|NA|TRBJ1-1
CATRWQGGTEAFF
TGTGCCACCCGATGGCAGGGCGGAACTGAAGCTTTCTTT
>TRBV5-6|TRBD1|NA|TRBJ1-1
CASSLGQGGTEAFF
TGTGCCAGCAGCCTGGGACAGGGTGGCACTGAAGCTTTCTTT
>TRBV24-1|NA|NA|TRBJ1-2
CATSDPTDSPYGYTF
TGTGCCACCAGTGACCCGACCGACAGTCCCTATGGCTACACCTTC
>TRBV19|NA|NA|TRBJ2-7
CASSRGTYEQYF
TGTGCCAGTAGTCGGGGGACCTACGAGCAGTACTTC
>TRBV5-6|NA|NA|TRBJ2-5
CASSRDSGIKTQYF
TGTGCCAGCAGCCGAGATTCAGGAATCAAGACCCAGTACTTC
>TRBV5-6|TRBD1|NA|TRBJ1-1
CASSLGQGASEAFF
TGTGCCAGCAGCCTGGGACAGGGGGCTTCTGAAGCTTTCTTT
>TRBV7-3|TRBD1|NA|TRBJ2-1
CASSFGQGINEQFF
TGTGCCAGCAGCTTCGGACAGGGGATTAATGAGCAGTTCTTC
>TRBV4-1|TRBD1|few|TRBJ1-2
CASSQARGQNYGYTF
TGCGCCAGCAGCCAAGCGAGGGGGCAGAACTATGGCTACACCTTC
>TRBV4-2|NA|NA|TRBJ1-2
CASSSTSRFNYGYTF
TGTGCCAGCAGCTCCACCTCCCGGTTCAACTATGGCTACACCTTC
>TRBV5-1|TRBD1|once|TRBJ2-5
CASRRTGGETQYF
TGCGCCAGCAGGCGGACAGGGGGGGAGACCCAGTACTTC
>TRBV24-1|TRBD1|NA|TRBJ2-5
CATSDPGGGQETQYF
TGTGCCACCAGTGATCCAGGGGGTGGGCAAGAGACCCAGTACTTC
>TRBV28|NA|NA|TRBJ1-5
CASSFGGWRQPQHF
TGTGCCAGCAGTTTCGGCGGGTGGAGGCAGCCCCAGCATTTT
>TRBV4-3|NA|NA|TRBJ2-5
CASSPDVGETQYF
TGCGCCAGCAGCCCAGATGTCGGAGAGACCCAGTACTTC
>TRBV2|NA|many|TRBJ2-5
CASRIGAGGGQVEETQYF
TGTGCCAGCAGAATTGGGGCAGGGGGAGGTCAAGTGGAAGAGACCCAGTACTTC
>TRBV7-7|TRBD1|NA|TRBJ2-5
CASSLRDRGRTQETQYF
TGTGCCAGCAGCCTCCGGGACAGGGGGCGGACCCAAGAGACCCAGTACTTC
>TRBV19|NA|NA|TRBJ2-5
CASSRNIRGIQETQYF
TGTGCCAGTAGTAGAAATATTAGGGGTATCCAAGAGACCCAGTACTTC
>TRBV5-1|TRBD1|NA|TRBJ2-4
CASSYSTGTENIQYF
TGCGCCAGCAGCTACTCAACCGGGACAGAAAACATTCAGTACTTC
>TRBV24-1|NA|NA|TRBJ1-2
CATSDPASAGARGYTF
TGTGCCACCAGTGATCCCGCCTCGGCAGGGGCGAGGGGCTACACCTTC
>TRBV10-3|TRBD1|NA|TRBJ1-1
CAIRQGEVVTEAFF
TGTGCCATCAGACAGGGGGAGGTCGTGACTGAAGCTTTCTTT
>TRBV6-5|NA|NA|TRBJ2-3
CASSYGGNTDTQYF
TGTGCCAGCAGTTATGGGGGCAACACAGATACGCAGTATTTT
>TRBV4-3|TRBD1|NA|TRBJ1-5
CASSHGGQGRNQPQHF
TGCGCCAGCAGCCATGGGGGACAGGGGCGCAATCAGCCCCAGCATTTT
>TRBV7-2|TRBD2|NA|TRBJ2-5
CASRIAGGGETQYF
TGTGCCAGCAGAATAGCGGGGGGTGGAGAGACCCAGTACTTC
>TRBV7-2|NA|NA|TRBJ1-6
CASIKGQGSSPLHF
TGTGCCAGCATCAAGGGGCAGGGGAGTTCACCCCTCCACTTT
>TRBV7-2|TRBD1|NA|TRBJ2-7
CASSLGTGVAYEQYF
TGTGCCAGCAGCTTGGGGACAGGGGTAGCCTACGAGCAGTACTTC
>TRBV7-2|TRBD2|NA|TRBJ2-6
CASSRGGPHSGANVLTF
TGTGCCAGCTCCCGGGGAGGGCCCCACTCTGGGGCCAACGTCCTGACTTTC
>TRBV9|TRBD2|NA|TRBJ2-1
CASSVEPAGGAHRVEQFF
TGTGCCAGCAGCGTAGAGCCAGCGGGAGGGGCCCATAGGGTTGAGCAGTTCTTC
>TRBV7-8|NA|NA|TRBJ2-1
CASSHRTGGTYNEQFF
TGTGCCAGCAGCCACCGTACAGGTGGGACCTACAATGAGCAGTTCTTC
>TRBV6-4|NA|NA|TRBJ1-6
CASSEGTSYSPLHF
TGTGCCAGCAGTGAGGGGACATCATATTCACCCCTCCACTTT
>TRBV13|NA|NA|TRBJ2-3
CASSPDTNSTDTQYF
TGTGCCAGCAGCCCGGACACGAATAGCACAGATACGCAGTATTTT
>TRBV7-7|TRBD1|NA|TRBJ2-1
CASSPGQGTYNEQFF
TGTGCTAGCAGCCCCGGACAGGGCACCTACAATGAGCAGTTCTTC
>TRBV5-6|NA|NA|TRBJ1-2
CASSPGAPYGYTF
TGTGCCAGCAGCCCGGGAGCGCCCTATGGCTACACCTTC
>TRBV7-2|TRBD2|NA|TRBJ2-5
CASSLGAGAQETQYF
TGTGCCAGCAGCTTAGGGGCGGGAGCCCAAGAGACCCAGTACTTC
>TRBV3-1/TRBV3-2|NA|NA|TRBJ1-3
CASSPSDSGNTIYF
TGTGCCAGCAGCCCATCGGACAGCGGAAACACCATATATTTT
>TRBV11-2|NA|few|TRBJ1-2
CASSLSGNYGYTF
TGTGCCAGCAGCTTGTCAGGGAACTATGGCTACACCTTC
>TRBV5-6|NA|NA|TRBJ1-2
CASSLADTAGYGYTF
TGTGCCAGCAGCTTGGCCGACACGGCGGGCTATGGCTACACCTTC
>TRBV7-2|NA|NA|TRBJ2-2
CATLGRGNTGELFF
TGTGCCACTCTAGGACGGGGTAACACCGGGGAGCTGTTTTTT
>TRBV19|NA|few|TRBJ1-3
CASDRAGSTNTIYF
TGTGCCAGTGACCGTGCAGGCTCTACAAACACCATATATTTT
>TRBV10-3|TRBD1|NA|TRBJ1-4
CAISTNEVGQPNEKLFF
TGTGCCATCAGTACGAACGAAGTGGGACAGCCTAATGAAAAACTGTTTTTT
>TRBV7-2|TRBD2|NA|TRBJ2-3
CASRIWVLAGPNTHPVQYF
TGTGCCAGCAGAATATGGGTTCTAGCGGGACCCAACACTCATCCGGTGCAGTATTTT
>TRBV19|NA|NA|TRBJ2-1
CASSIVNSYNEQFF
TGTGCCAGTAGTATAGTTAACAGCTACAATGAGCAGTTCTTC
>TRBV4-3|TRBD2|NA|TRBJ2-4
CASSRDPPGLAGRSIQYF
TGCGCCAGCAGCCGAGACCCCCCTGGACTAGCGGGAAGGAGCATTCAGTACTTC
>TRBV3-1/TRBV3-2|TRBD2|NA|TRBJ2-2
CASSQAGGPGELFF
TGTGCCAGCAGCCAAGCGGGGGGACCCGGGGAGCTGTTTTTT
>TRBV27|NA|NA|TRBJ2-3
CASSSTTDRTGTDTQYF
TGTGCCAGCAGCTCAACCACCGACAGGACTGGCACAGATACGCAGTATTTT
>TRBV2|NA|NA|TRBJ2-6
CASRSGSGANVLTF
TGTGCCAGCAGGTCAGGCTCTGGGGCCAACGTCCTGACTTTC
>TRBV5-6|NA|NA|TRBJ2-4
CASSLLKNIQYF
TGTGCCAGCAGCTTGCTGAAAAACATTCAGTACTTC
>TRBV5-4|NA|NA|TRBJ2-3
CASSPFGDTQYF
TGTGCCAGCAGCCCCTTCGGAGATACGCAGTATTTT
>TRBV7-3|NA|NA|TRBJ2-6
CASSLISSGANVLTF
TGTGCCAGCAGCTTAATTAGTTCTGGGGCCAACGTCCTGACTTTC
>TRBV28|NA|NA|TRBJ1-4
CASSSRHLKIETNEKLFF
TGTGCCAGCAGCTCCCGACACTTAAAAATAGAAACTAATGAAAAACTGTTTTTT
>TRBV4-1|TRBD1|NA|TRBJ1-1
CASSPDRDTEAFF
TGCGCCAGCAGTCCGGACAGGGACACTGAAGCTTTCTTT